Listed here is a single T cell receptor (beta chain). Its antigen has not been determined. Base quality data are lacking; no much larger clone is found one base away. According to the germline V gene (reference sequence), CDR1 reads LNHDA and CDR2 reads SQIVND. A distance of 28 bases separates the germline ends of V and J, which lose 7 bases and 0 bases respectively. The cysteine opens and the phenylalanine closes a CDR3 of 19 amino acids. Here the CDR3 DNA is all that survives: 57 bases in frame from base 1. The donors were included in the validation cohort of 120 subjects, a group kept apart from the roughly 690-subject first cohort. Receptor amplification or capture employed the immunoSEQ multiplex PCR assay. Per the original workflow: A statistical classification framework was developed to diagnose cytomegalovirus status using the catalog of TCR beta chain sequences. In its TCRdb copy, this immuneACCESS table keeps in-frame sequences only and misses some clones. Where compared with another copy, unresolved V genes explain less than half of these, and the others have no known cause. The V and J calls and clone size were taken over from that table, and D and trimming were inferred from the DNA. In all, the sample holds 150,000 to 200,000 clones, and roughly 83% of those were seen once. The ten largest make up almost 1.5% of the sample.

This record comes from a study of cytomegalovirus exposure and HLA in healthy donors (dated by TCRdb to 2016 to 2017). In terms of the full investigation: According to a later analysis, one platform produced both the 120 validation repertoires and the 720 or so repertoires of the first cohort. The aim of the study was to test whether cataloging public T cell receptors could identify signatures of past pathogen exposure. To predict cytomegalovirus infection status, the study combined high-throughput TCR immunosequencing, statistical association of individual TCRs with disease status, and machine learning. Besides the first cohort of around 670 subjects, a separate validation cohort made up of roughly 130 different subjects was used.

Summary of the overall study and its limitations: In the study, around 160 TCR beta chains were listed as associated with cytomegalovirus. Across donors, most TCR sequences were observed very rarely, whereas some public TCRs were present in many individuals. A few of the identified cytomegalovirus-associated TCR beta chains were confirmed in vitro to be specific for cytomegalovirus antigens. In a later analysis, TCRs clustered in the first cohort were found to also tend to co-occur in the 100 to 150 validation repertoires, with 90% to 95% of cluster scores above 0. A later analysis had no HLA typing for the validation cohort, so co-occurrence there was scored across all 110 or so repertoires. It was suggested by the authors that the approach could potentially be generalized to other disease states and immunological phenotypes. Cytomegalovirus status was reported to be diagnosed by the classifier with high specificity and sensitivity in both the original and validation cohorts.

Recombination linked TRBV19 to TRBJ2-7, with no confident D gene call. The TCR comes from a woman between 18 and 29 years old in good health and CMV-seronegative. Input material: PBMCs. The sequence in DNA is TGTGCCAGTACCCACCAATGTGGTTCCGGGTCGGCGAGCTCCTACGAGCAGTACTTC. This yields the protein CASTHQCGSGSASSYEQYF.